This record looks at one T cell receptor beta chain sequence and its context. Antigen specificity is unknown. Preparation of the TCRbeta library used unique molecular identifiers. A single record per CDR3 protein comes from TCRdb applying MiXCR to the PCR reads. This sample has roughly 74,000 distinct CDR3 sequences, with 15% to 20% found just once. The source of the sample is a study of T-cell reconstitution after alpha-beta-depleted transplantation in children. CDR3 length equals 15 residues. Looked up from germline, CDR1 is SNHLY and CDR2 is FYNNEI. Trimming cost V 6 bases and J 5 bases, with 16 bases left between them. General study points: About two months after transplant, alpha-beta T cells reportedly came from several hundred expanded graft clones. Fresh T-cell production supplied most of the T-cell counts and diversity seen one year after transplant. Diversity of TCRbeta at day 60 was high in some patients, arising from surviving recipient T cells and thymic progenitors.

The sequenced sample was PBMCs, mostly from graft donor cells, obtained 360 days after TCRalphabeta/CD19-depleted stem cell transplant. The source of this sequence is a male patient between 2 and 15 years old who had a stem cell transplant for acute lymphoblastic leukemia, so the T cells may come from the graft donor. The chain carries TRBV2 and TRBJ2-2; no reliable D call. The CDR3 loop reads CASRNQSLGTGELFF. As DNA, the CDR3 is TGTGCCAGCAGAAATCAGTCGTTAGGGACCGGGGAGCTGTTTTTT.